Listed below are T cell receptor beta chains from one sample, sequenced in a study of T cells after yellow fever vaccination. TCRdb independently ran MiXCR on the 5' RACE reads; one entry per CDR3 protein. In the table there are about 320,000 distinct CDR3 sequences, approximately 12% of which are singletons. The sample was CD4+ T cells sorted from PBMCs, taken 15 days after the yellow fever booster vaccination. These receptors were collected from a man in his late teens or twenties who received the YFV17D yellow fever vaccine. Each CDR3 is given with its conserved first and last residue. A D gene is named only where the DNA matches it firmly. The size of a clone is reported for some rows only, either as once, few or many, or as a class for expanded clones.

cdr3_aa	cdr3_nt	d_call	v_call	j_call	clone_size
CASSPSSGTDNSPLHF	TGTGCCAGCAGTCCGTCCTCAGGGACTGACAATTCACCCCTCCACTTT	.	TRBV6-6	TRBJ1-6	few
CSVGGGVKWGYTF	TGCAGCGTTGGAGGCGGGGTAAAGTGGGGCTACACCTTC	.	TRBV29-1	TRBJ1-2	many
CSARDLGTSGPNEQFF	TGCAGTGCTAGAGATCTCGGGACTAGCGGGCCCAATGAGCAGTTCTTC	TRBD2	TRBV20-1	TRBJ2-1	few
CASRPQGPLSNQPQHF	TGTGCCAGCAGACCACAGGGACCCCTAAGCAATCAGCCCCAGCATTTT	.	TRBV11-3	TRBJ1-5	.
CASSSTTEADTQYF	TGCGCCAGCAGCTCAACAACGGAGGCTGATACGCAGTATTTT	.	TRBV5-1	TRBJ2-3	.
CASSLGDREHSPLHF	TGTGCCAGCAGCTTGGGGGACCGAGAGCATTCACCCCTCCACTTT	.	TRBV7-2	TRBJ1-6	few
CASSKTGGDPYGYTF	TGTGCCAGCAGTAAGACAGGGGGCGATCCATATGGCTACACCTTC	TRBD1	TRBV11-2	TRBJ1-2	few
CASIFGRPTDTQYF	TGTGCCAGCATCTTTGGACGCCCCACGGATACGCAGTATTTT	.	TRBV6-5	TRBJ2-3	.
CASSVTGGGGYTF	TGTGCCAGCAGTGTGACAGGGGGAGGGGGCTACACCTTC	TRBD1	TRBV12-3/TRBV12-4	TRBJ1-2	few
CATSRDSSGELFF	TGTGCCACCAGCAGGGACAGTTCCGGGGAGCTGTTTTTT	.	TRBV15	TRBJ2-2	few
CASRQYTDTQYF	TGTGCCAGCAGGCAATACACAGATACGCAGTATTTT	.	TRBV12-3/TRBV12-4	TRBJ2-3	many
CASRLYYPGFPEAFF	TGTGCCAGCAGACTCTATTATCCGGGGTTCCCTGAAGCTTTCTTT	.	TRBV14	TRBJ1-1	many
CASSLVGGAFF	TGTGCCAGCAGCTTAGTAGGGGGAGCTTTCTTT	.	TRBV7-9	TRBJ1-1	.
CSSLLTGFGDEQFF	TGCAGTTCACTCCTGACAGGATTTGGCGATGAGCAGTTCTTC	.	TRBV20-1	TRBJ2-1	.
CASSRSVGTLGNEQFF	TGTGCCAGCAGCCGATCCGTTGGGACACTGGGGAATGAGCAGTTCTTC	.	TRBV11-2	TRBJ2-1	.
CASRGEGTATNEKLFF	TGTGCCAGTAGGGGTGAAGGGACCGCGACTAATGAAAAACTGTTTTTT	.	TRBV19	TRBJ1-4	few
CSVLYALGTVGAQNIQYF	TGCAGTGTCCTGTACGCCCTGGGTACTGTGGGGGCCCAAAACATTCAGTACTTC	.	TRBV20-1	TRBJ2-4	.
CSALATGGYEQYF	TGCAGTGCCCTAGCTACGGGGGGCTACGAGCAGTACTTC	TRBD2	TRBV20-1	TRBJ2-7	few
CATSDFSGLEAFF	TGTGCCACCAGTGATTTCTCGGGGCTTGAAGCTTTCTTT	.	TRBV24-1	TRBJ1-1	few
CASRDRGEAFF	TGTGCCAGCAGGGACAGGGGTGAAGCTTTCTTT	TRBD1	TRBV6-2/TRBV6-3	TRBJ1-1	many
CASSVRDRGSREQYF	TGTGCCAGCAGTGTCCGGGACAGGGGTTCTCGGGAGCAGTACTTC	TRBD1	TRBV6-5	TRBJ2-7	few
CASSDKVYSGQYF	TGTGCCAGCAGCGATAAGGTATACAGTGGGCAGTACTTC	.	TRBV2	TRBJ2-7	.
CASSIDLRGEQYF	TGTGCCAGTAGTATAGATTTGCGTGGCGAGCAGTACTTC	.	TRBV19	TRBJ2-7	.
CASSASAGPHQETQYF	TGTGCCAGCAGCGCTTCAGCGGGGCCCCACCAAGAGACCCAGTACTTC	TRBD2	TRBV9	TRBJ2-5	few
CASSWGWREDSRLHF	TGCGCCAGCAGCTGGGGGTGGAGGGAGGACTCACGCCTCCACTTT	.	TRBV5-1	TRBJ1-6	.
CASSPLTGDYGYTF	TGCGCCAGCAGCCCCCTGACAGGGGACTATGGCTACACCTTC	TRBD1	TRBV4-3	TRBJ1-2	few
CATSGEAGGRSYNEQFF	TGTGCCACCAGCGGCGAAGCGGGGGGGCGGTCCTACAATGAGCAGTTCTTC	TRBD2	TRBV15	TRBJ2-1	few
CATKGGQTPNEQFF	TGTGCCACCAAGGGCGGGCAGACTCCCAATGAGCAGTTCTTC	.	TRBV10-3	TRBJ2-1	.
CASRLSGGASPLHF	TGTGCCAGCAGGTTATCGGGGGGCGCTTCACCCCTCCACTTT	.	TRBV6-5	TRBJ1-6	few
CATQALNTPGANVLTF	TGTGCCACGCAGGCTCTTAACACCCCTGGGGCCAACGTCCTGACTTTC	.	TRBV10-3	TRBJ2-6	few
CASSSTGSGNTIYF	TGTGCCAGCAGCTCCACGGGCTCTGGAAACACCATATATTTT	.	TRBV9	TRBJ1-3	few
CASLYAGDEQFF	TGTGCCAGCTTGTATGCGGGCGATGAGCAGTTCTTC	.	TRBV2	TRBJ2-1	.
CASSLFLGGSQRTDTQYF	TGTGCCAGCAGCTTGTTTCTCGGGGGGTCCCAACGCACAGATACGCAGTATTTT	TRBD2	TRBV5-4	TRBJ2-3	few
CASSEAGTDTQYF	TGCGCCAGCAGTGAGGCGGGAACAGATACGCAGTATTTT	.	TRBV10-1	TRBJ2-3	many
CASSIVSSGANVLTF	TGTGCCAGTAGTATAGTATCCTCTGGGGCCAACGTCCTGACTTTC	.	TRBV19	TRBJ2-6	.
CASGVGAHEQYF	TGTGCTAGTGGTGTCGGGGCCCACGAGCAGTACTTC	.	TRBV12-5	TRBJ2-7	few
CASSGDPGAGELFF	TGTGCCAGCAGCGGGGACCCGGGAGCCGGGGAGCTGTTTTTT	.	TRBV7-3	TRBJ2-2	.
CASSSGLAGADEQFF	TGTGCCAGCAGCTCGGGACTAGCGGGGGCCGATGAGCAGTTCTTC	TRBD2	TRBV7-3	TRBJ2-1	few
CASSALGQTVGELFF	TGTGCCAGCAGCGCCTTGGGACAGACAGTGGGGGAGCTGTTTTTT	TRBD1	TRBV9	TRBJ2-2	.
CASSFRGQDTGELFF	TGTGCCAGCAGCTTCAGGGGGCAGGACACCGGGGAGCTGTTTTTT	TRBD1	TRBV7-3	TRBJ2-2	few
CAISELIAGGRGEQFF	TGTGCCATCAGTGAGTTAATAGCGGGGGGGCGCGGAGAGCAGTTCTTC	TRBD2	TRBV10-3	TRBJ2-1	.
CASRTGGLAKNIQYF	TGTGCCAGCAGAACCGGGGGCCTCGCCAAAAACATTCAGTACTTC	.	TRBV6-5	TRBJ2-4	.
CSARGTSGNSYNEQFF	TGCAGTGCTAGAGGGACTAGCGGAAATTCCTACAATGAGCAGTTCTTC	TRBD2	TRBV20-1	TRBJ2-1	few
CASSFEGVQETQYF	TGTGCCAGCAGTTTCGAGGGGGTACAAGAGACCCAGTACTTC	.	TRBV12-3/TRBV12-4	TRBJ2-5	few
CASSTRRESAEAFF	TGTGCCAGCAGCACACGCAGGGAAAGCGCTGAAGCTTTCTTT	.	TRBV7-9	TRBJ1-1	many
CSAIPEGGNQPQHF	TGCAGCGCCATTCCCGAGGGGGGTAATCAGCCCCAGCATTTT	.	TRBV29-1	TRBJ1-5	.
CASSSQENYGYTF	TGTGCCAGCAGCTCCCAGGAAAACTATGGCTACACCTTC	.	TRBV7-2	TRBJ1-2	few
CASSSRGEGYGYTF	TGTGCCAGCAGCTCCAGGGGTGAGGGCTATGGCTACACCTTC	.	TRBV6-5	TRBJ1-2	.
CASSLEEADQETQYF	TGCGCCAGCAGCTTGGAGGAGGCCGACCAAGAGACCCAGTACTTC	.	TRBV5-1	TRBJ2-5	many
CASSMDIMNTEAFF	TGTGCCAGCAGCATGGACATCATGAACACTGAAGCTTTCTTT	.	TRBV5-6	TRBJ1-1	few
CASSLTGQAADTQYF	TGTGCCAGCAGCTTGACAGGGCAGGCCGCAGATACGCAGTATTTT	.	TRBV5-6	TRBJ2-3	many